This TCR beta chain was observed in a study of Ad26.COV2.S vaccination and SARS-CoV-2 variants. The treatment here: some 20 received Ad26.COV2.S at low or high dose, single or two shots; 5 received placebo; per-sample allocation not given. Sampling occurred on day 63 after the first vaccine or placebo injection. For this clone: Its specificity is not known.

This table comes from immunoSEQ multiplex PCR, and its TCRdb copy is limited to in-frame clones, with some not included. The sample lists more than 400,000 clones, about nine tenths occurring once. Study-level results: Similar non-spike TCR breadth was seen in vaccine and placebo recipients. Spike-specific TCR breadth ran higher among vaccine recipients than placebo recipients.

The CDR3 has 15 residues. In germline, CDR1 is SGHVS, CDR2 FQNEAQ. V lost 1 base and J lost 3; bases outside the gene matches: 3. Material: peripheral blood, obtained in a trial of Ad26.COV2.S vaccine versus placebo. V is TRBV7-8 and J is TRBJ2-7; 10 bases line up with TRBD2. The clonotype was recovered from a person aged 18-65 years who received the Ad26.COV2.S COVID-19 vaccine or a placebo. CDR3 region: CASSLEASGSYEQYF. CDR3 DNA: TGTGCCAGCAGCTTAGAAGCTAGCGGGAGCTACGAGCAGTACTTC.